These 32 T cell receptor beta chains were all obtained from the same sample, sequenced in a study of shared clonotypes between healthy human individuals. Here immunoSEQ multiplex PCR was the method, and the copy in TCRdb shows in-frame clones only, minus some. This sample has roughly 2 million clones, with approximately 95% found just once. The sequenced material came from naive CD4+ T cells sorted from blood. As for subset: CD45RA+ positively selected. The receptor set was obtained from a man between 18 and 35 years old in good health.

This chain links TRBV28 with TRBJ1-2; 7 positions agree with TRBD1. Looked up from germline, CDR1 is MDHEN and CDR2 is SYDVKM. This CDR3 comprises 14 residues. The trim removed 6 bases at V and 8 bases at J, leaving 12 bases unmatched. The CDR3, as DNA: TGTGCCAGCAGCACCGACGGCAGGGGGGAAGGCTACACCTTC. Translated: CASSTDGRGEGYTF.

This chain links TRBV5-1 with TRBJ2-5; D might be TRBD2 (7 bases). Trimming cost V 0 bases and J 2 bases, with 14 bases left between them. CDR3 length: 16 residues. The germline V gene encodes CDR1 SGHRS and CDR2 YFSETQ. The CDR3 is CASSLGGGLTQETQYF. The CDR3 nucleotides are TGCGCCAGCAGCTTGGGAGGGGGACTAACTCAAGAGACCCAGTACTTC.

The rearrangement links TRBV5-1 to TRBJ2-7, with D perhaps being TRBD1 or TRBD2 (5 bases each). This CDR3 region has 13 residues. V was shortened by 7 bases and J by 4 bases, with 15 bases between the two germline ends. Germline CDR1 is SGHRS and CDR2 is YFSETQ. CDR3 bases: TGCGCCAGCGCCCGGGACGGGGAGTACGAGCAGTACTTC. Translation: CASARDGEYEQYF.

This rearrangement joins TRBV5-1 to TRBJ1-4; D is unclear. CDR3 size: 14 residues. V was clipped by 0 bases and J by 3 bases, with 6 bases between them. Germline assignment: CDR1 SGHRS and CDR2 YFSETQ. The CDR3 protein is CASSLEAPNEKLFF. As DNA, the CDR3 is TGCGCCAGCAGCTTGGAGGCGCCTAATGAAAAACTGTTTTTT.

Concerning this clone itself: Other DNA sequences of this sample code for an identical CDR3. The CDR3 reads CAISGGQNNEQFF. The DNA of the CDR3 is TGTGCCATCAGTGGGGGACAGAATAATGAGCAGTTCTTC. The chain recombines TRBV10-3 with TRBJ2-1; 7 positions match TRBD1. The CDR3 covers 13 residues. With V trimmed by 4 bases and J by 7 bases, 4 bases remained unmatched. CDR1 is ENHRY, CDR2 SYGVKD, per germline.

This clone appeared a few times. The V call is TRBV6-5, the J call TRBJ1-6; D uncertain. CDR1 is MNHEY and CDR2 is SVGAGI in the germline V gene. The V gene lost 3 bases and the J gene lost 8 bases, with 8 bases spanning the gap. This CDR3 has 13 residues. The CDR3 DNA is TGTGCCAGCAGTTATGAGCGGTATTCACCCCTCCACTTT. It specifies CASSYERYSPLHF.

The rearrangement uses TRBV7-9 and TRBJ2-3; TRBD2 matches at 11 bases. The germline V gene encodes CDR1 SEHNR and CDR2 FQNEAQ (reference sequence). This CDR3 region has 16 residues. V lost 2 bases to trimming and J lost 2 bases; unmatched junction nucleotides: 3. The CDR3 loop is CASSLKGLADTDTQYF. The CDR3 DNA follows: TGTGCCAGCAGCTTAAAGGGACTAGCGGACACAGATACGCAGTATTTT. Complete variable domain (other parts from reference TRBV7-9 and TRBJ2-3): DTGVSQNPRHKITKRGQNVTFRCDPISEHNRLYWYRQTLGQGPEFLTYFQNEAQLEKSRLLSDRFSAERPKGSFSTLEIQRTEQGDSAMYLCASSLKGLADTDTQYFGPGTRLTVL.

The chain uses TRBV10-3 and TRBJ1-2; D perhaps matches TRBD1 (6 bases). Trimming left V 2 bases short and J 3 bases short, with 16 bases between. CDR1 is ENHRY and CDR2 is SYGVKD in the germline V gene. CDR3 length equals 16 residues. CDR3 DNA: TGTGCCATCAGTGAGCTCCCCGGGGGGCGCGACTATGGCTACACCTTC. Residues: CAISELPGGRDYGYTF.

The chain recombines TRBV6-6 with TRBJ2-7, with unresolved D. Germline V gene lookup returns CDR1 MNHNY and CDR2 SVGAGI (reference sequence). V shed 6 bases and J shed 1 base, with 13 bases lying between them. The length of the CDR3 is 14 residues. The DNA for the CDR3 is TGTGCCAGCAGAAACTCGGACGGGTCCTACGAGCAGTACTTC. Translated, it gives CASRNSDGSYEQYF.

The sample holds one count of this clone. The rearrangement joins TRBV7-2 to TRBJ2-1, with 8 nucleotides matching TRBD1. V dropped 5 bases and J dropped 9; count of bases not matched to a gene: 9. CDR1 is SGHTA and CDR2 is FQGNSA in the germline V gene. The CDR3 runs 14 residues. The CDR3 loop reads CASSPRDRSSEQFF. Written as DNA, the CDR3 is TGTGCCAGCAGCCCACGGGACAGGTCTTCTGAGCAGTTCTTC.

V gene TRBV2 combines with J gene TRBJ1-1, with unresolved D. V lost 7 bases and J lost 1, with 13 bases in between. CDR1 and CDR2 (germline): SNHLY, FYNNEI. This CDR3 spans 14 amino acids. The CDR3, as DNA: TGTGCCAGCAAGCCTCCGACGTCGAACACTGAAGCTTTCTTT. It codes for CASKPPTSNTEAFF.

The chain joins TRBV13 to TRBJ2-1; possibly TRBD1 for D (6 bases). The length of the CDR3 is 14 residues. The germline V and J ends were trimmed by 4 bases and 6 bases, with 13 bases remaining between them. CDR1 and CDR2 from the germline V gene are PRHDT and FYEKMQ (reference sequence). CDR3 sequence: CASSSWGHGNEQFF. The CDR3 DNA follows: TGTGCCAGCAGCTCTTGGGGGCACGGCAATGAGCAGTTCTTC.

The V call is TRBV12-2, the J call TRBJ2-1; the table calls TRBD2, which could not be checked here. TRBV12-2 is classified as a pseudogene. This CDR3 has 21 residues. CDR3 DNA: TGTGCAAGTCGTTCCTTGACGGGACTAGCGGGAGGCTTCTCCTTCCACAATGAGCAGTTCTTC. It is translated as CASRSLTGLAGGFSFHNEQFF.

The V and J genes are TRBV5-6 and TRBJ2-1; D gene ambiguous. From germline, CDR1 is SGHDT and CDR2 YYEEEE. Trimming pared 1 base from V and 8 bases from J, leaving 7 bases between. The CDR3 runs to 12 residues. Here the CDR3 DNA reads TGTGCCAGCAGCTTGTTCGAGTATGAGCAGTTCTTC. It translates to CASSLFEYEQFF.

The J gene is TRBJ1-1, the V gene TRBV7-2; 7 bases match TRBD1. The CDR3 sequence is 15 residues long. Germline CDR1 and CDR2: SGHTA and FQGNSA. Losses at the gene ends were 2 bases for V and 3 bases for J; bases not matched to a gene: 6. The CDR3 here is CASSLKTGSHTEAFF. The CDR3, as DNA: TGTGCCAGCAGCTTAAAGACAGGGTCCCACACTGAAGCTTTCTTT.

Worth noting for this clone: At the DNA level, this CDR3 is encoded by other sequences in the same sample as well. This chain uses TRBV7-2 with TRBJ2-7; 8 bases match TRBD1. Germline CDR1 reads SGHTA; CDR2 reads FQGNSA. Losses at the gene ends were 1 base for V and 2 bases for J; bases not matched to a gene: 4. The CDR3 covers 15 residues. The CDR3 loop reads CASSLVGTGAYEQYF. For the CDR3, the DNA is TGTGCCAGCAGCTTAGTAGGGACAGGCGCCTACGAGCAGTACTTC.

For this clone: Other nucleotide sequences in the sample specify the same CDR3. The rearrangement joins TRBV6-6 to TRBJ2-2, with D perhaps assigned TRBD1 or TRBD2 (5 bases each). CDR1 is MNHNY, CDR2 SVGAGI, per germline (reference sequence). V dropped 5 bases and J dropped 1 base, with 8 bases sitting between them. This CDR3 has 14 residues. The CDR3 region has the DNA TGTGCCAGCAGTCGGGGCTTGAACACCGGGGAGCTGTTTTTT. This encodes CASSRGLNTGELFF.

This chain uses TRBV29-1 with TRBJ2-7; D gene ambiguous. Per germline, CDR1 SQVTM and CDR2 ANQGSEA. The V and J ends lost 7 bases and 0 bases respectively, with 10 bases between them. The CDR3 loop spans 12 amino acids. This CDR3 is CSAGGSSYEQYF. For the CDR3, the DNA is TGCAGCGCCGGTGGTAGCTCCTACGAGCAGTACTTC.

This clone was seen just once. Other DNA sequences in the same sample also yield this CDR3. The chain carries TRBV10-3 and TRBJ1-5; a possible D gene is TRBD1 (6 bases). Germline CDR1 and CDR2: ENHRY and SYGVKD. V shed 3 bases and J shed 4 bases, with 10 bases lying between them. The CDR3 runs to 14 residues. The CDR3 spells CAISEQGSNQPQHF. The CDR3 coding sequence is TGTGCCATCAGTGAACAGGGAAGTAATCAGCCCCAGCATTTT.

The chain carries TRBV7-2 and TRBJ2-6, with D uncertain. V was pared by 4 bases and J by 4 bases, with 8 bases between. CDR1 SGHTA and CDR2 FQGNSA come from the germline V gene. This CDR3 spans 14 amino acids. In DNA, the CDR3 is TGTGCCAGCAGCTCTCTCCCGGGGGCCAACGTCCTGACTTTC. Its protein is CASSSLPGANVLTF.

This chain connects TRBV5-1 to TRBJ2-2; D ambiguous. This CDR3 has 15 residues. Per the germline V gene, CDR1 is SGHRS and CDR2 is YFSETQ. Trimming took off 4 bases at V and 6 bases at J, with 16 bases between the two ends. Here the CDR3 DNA reads TGCGCCAGCAGCGTAGTCGGTCTTCACGCCGGGGAGCTGTTTTTT. It encodes CASSVVGLHAGELFF.

This chain links TRBV6-1 with TRBJ2-4, with unresolved D. The CDR3 loop spans 16 amino acids. Germline CDR1 and CDR2: MNHNS and SASEGT. V was pared by 2 bases and J by 1 base, with 12 bases between. The CDR3 DNA reads TGTGCCAGCAGTGAAATCGTAAAGGAGGCCAAAAACATTCAGTACTTC. It is translated as CASSEIVKEAKNIQYF.

The chain combines TRBV5-4 with TRBJ2-1; no firm D call. CDR3 length equals 14 residues. V was clipped by 0 bases and J by 8 bases, with 12 bases between them. The germline gives CDR1 SGHNT, CDR2 YYREEE (reference sequence). CDR3 sequence: CASSLGGGTYEQFF. For the CDR3, the DNA is TGTGCCAGCAGCTTGGGAGGCGGAACCTATGAGCAGTTCTTC.

J is TRBJ1-5 and V is TRBV2, with 10 bases matching TRBD1. The V gene's germline CDR1 is SNHLY and CDR2 FYNNEI. The CDR3 totals 14 residues. V dropped 5 bases and J dropped 7; count of bases not matched to a gene: 5. CDR3 residues: CASSPDRGGQPQHF. The CDR3 bases are TGTGCCAGCAGTCCGGACAGGGGGGGACAGCCCCAGCATTTT. Supplemented by reference TRBV2 and TRBJ1-5, the full variable domain reads EPEVTQTPSHQVTQMGQEVILRCVPISNHLYFYWYRQILGQKVEFLVSFYNNEISEKSEIFDDQFSVERPDGSNFTLKIRSTKLEDSAMYFCASSPDRGGQPQHFGDGTRLSIL.

The CDR3, as DNA: TGTGCCAGCAGCTTCCCATTGACAGGGACGGTTGGCTACACCTTC. This translates into CASSFPLTGTVGYTF. The V and J genes are TRBV7-9 and TRBJ1-2; 7 bases are shared with TRBD1. This CDR3 spans 15 amino acids. V lost 3 bases to trimming and J lost 7 bases; unmatched junction nucleotides: 11. Germline values: CDR1 SEHNR, CDR2 FQNEAQ (reference sequence).

The gene calls are TRBV27 and TRBJ1-2; D call uncertain. This CDR3 spans 15 amino acids. Trimming shortened V by 0 bases and J by 4 bases, and 12 bases separated the two germline ends. Germline CDR1 is MNHEY and CDR2 is SMNVEV (reference sequence). For the CDR3, the DNA is TGTGCCAGCAGTTTATCCCCAGAGGGCCGCTATGGCTACACCTTC. Translating it yields CASSLSPEGRYGYTF.

Worth noting for this clone: One end of the junction fails to match germline, which may point to a read error. This rearrangement joins TRBV7-7 to TRBJ2-1; possibly TRBD1 for D (5 bases). The CDR3 length is 15 residues. Germline V CDR1 and CDR2: SSHAT, FNYEAQ (reference sequence). The CDR3 DNA follows: TGTGCTAGCAGCTTACTATTGGCAGGGATTAATGAGCAGTTCTTC. Protein: CASSLLLAGINEQFF. The complete variable domain, with remaining parts taken from reference TRBV7-7 and TRBJ2-1, reads GAGVSQSPRYKVTKRGQDVTLRCDPISSHATLYWYQQALGQGPEFLTYFNYEAQPDKSGLPSDRFSAERPEGSISTLTIQRTEQRDSAMYRCASSLLLAGINEQFFGPGTRLTVL.

Of note for this clone: Other DNA sequences in the same sample also yield this CDR3. The gene calls are TRBV28 and TRBJ1-5, with a weak D call TRBD1 (6 bases). CDR3 length: 15 amino acids. Trimming pared 4 bases from V and 2 bases from J, leaving 12 bases between. Germline V gives CDR1 MDHEN, CDR2 SYDVKM. The CDR3 region is CASSSPSGGNQPQHF. The DNA of the CDR3 is TGTGCCAGCAGTTCCCCCTCAGGGGGCAATCAGCCCCAGCATTTT. Looking up the rest from reference TRBV28 and TRBJ1-5 gives the full variable domain: DVKVTQSSRYLVKRTGEKVFLECVQDMDHENMFWYRQDPGLGLRLIYFSYDVKMKEKGDIPEGYSVSREKKERFSLILESASTNQTSMYLCASSSPSGGNQPQHFGDGTRLSIL.

This rearrangement joins TRBV30 to TRBJ1-6; D is unclear. V was pared by 5 bases and J by 8 bases, with 16 bases between. This CDR3 spans 14 amino acids. Germline-derived CDR1 and CDR2 are GTSNPN and SVGIG (reference sequence). This chain's CDR3 is CAWGPLRRDSPLHF. CDR3 in DNA: TGTGCCTGGGGACCTTTACGGAGGGATTCACCCCTCCACTTT.

The chain has TRBV14 and TRBJ2-7; D unresolved. There are 15 residues in the CDR3. Germline V gives CDR1 SGHDN, CDR2 FVKESK. The V gene lost 0 bases and the J gene lost 3 bases, with 12 bases spanning the gap. The CDR3 DNA is TGTGCCAGCAGCCAAGAGCTAGGCCCACTCTACGAGCAGTACTTC. It codes for CASSQELGPLYEQYF.

J is TRBJ2-1 and V is TRBV27; no reliable D call. V gave up 6 bases and J gave up 6 bases, with 12 bases separating them. The germline V gene has CDR1 MNHEY and CDR2 SMNVEV (reference sequence). The CDR3 is 13 residues long. In DNA, the CDR3 is TGTGCCAGCAGCCCCCTCTGGGGCAATGAGCAGTTCTTC. It specifies CASSPLWGNEQFF.

The chain combines TRBV18 with TRBJ1-3, with 7 bases identical to TRBD1. CDR3 length: 15 residues. V shed 4 bases and J 4 bases; nucleotides not matched to a gene: 7. Per the germline V gene, CDR1 is KGHSH and CDR2 is LQKENI. This chain's CDR3 is CASSQLGTEGNTIYF. The CDR3, as DNA: TGTGCCAGCTCACAACTTGGGACAGAAGGAAACACCATATATTTT.